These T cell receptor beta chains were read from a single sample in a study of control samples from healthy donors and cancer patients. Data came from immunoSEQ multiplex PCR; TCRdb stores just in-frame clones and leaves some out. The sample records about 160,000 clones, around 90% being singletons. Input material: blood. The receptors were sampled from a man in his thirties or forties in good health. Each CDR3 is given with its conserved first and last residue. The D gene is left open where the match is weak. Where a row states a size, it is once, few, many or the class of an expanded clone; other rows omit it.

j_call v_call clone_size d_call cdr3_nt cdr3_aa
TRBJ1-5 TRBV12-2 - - TGTGCAAGTCGCTTAGGAAGTCAGCCCCAGCATTTT CASRLGSQPQHF
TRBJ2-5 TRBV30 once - TGTGCCTGGAGTGGCCAAGAGACCCAGTACTTC CAWSGQETQYF
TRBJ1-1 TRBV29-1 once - TGCAGCGTTGCGAGTGGGAACACTGAAGCTTTCTTT CSVASGNTEAFF
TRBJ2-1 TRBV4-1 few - TGCGCCAGCAGCCCCCAGGCAAGTAGCATCAGAAATGAGCAGTTCTTC CASSPQASSIRNEQFF
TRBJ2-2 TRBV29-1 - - TGCAGCGTGGGTAGGACCCCGGGGGGGGAGCTGTTTTTT CSVGRTPGGELFF
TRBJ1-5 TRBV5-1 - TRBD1 TGCGCCAGCAGTCAGGGGGTTGGCAATCAGCCCCAGCATTTT CASSQGVGNQPQHF
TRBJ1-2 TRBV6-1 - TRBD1 TGTGCCAGCAGTGAAGCCTGGGACAGGGTAACTGAGGGCTACACCTTC CASSEAWDRVTEGYTF
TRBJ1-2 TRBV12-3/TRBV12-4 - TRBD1 TGTGCCAGCAGTGGGACAGCTATGGGAGGCTACACCTTC CASSGTAMGGYTF
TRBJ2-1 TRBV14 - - TGTGCCAGCAGTCTCCGGGAGTTCCACAATGAGCAGTTCTTC CASSLREFHNEQFF
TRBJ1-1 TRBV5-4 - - TGTGCCAGCACCCTTGGGAACTCTAAGGCTTTCTTT CASTLGNSKAFF
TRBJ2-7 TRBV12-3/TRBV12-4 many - TGTGCCAGCAGTTTTAGGGACACTAGCGAGCAGTACTTC CASSFRDTSEQYF
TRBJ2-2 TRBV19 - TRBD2 TGTGCCAGTAGTAGCCCTAGCGGGAGGGCCAGCGGGGAGCTGTTTTTT CASSSPSGRASGELFF
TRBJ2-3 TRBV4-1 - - TGCGCCAGCAGCACCCGAGGCAGGGAATCCATAAAGGATACGCAGTATTTT CASSTRGRESIKDTQYF
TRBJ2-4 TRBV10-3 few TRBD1 TGTGCCATCTCCGACGGGACAGGGCACGTCGGAAACATTCAGTACTTC CAISDGTGHVGNIQYF
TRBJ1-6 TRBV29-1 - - TGCAGCGCTGGGGAAGGACAGCTTAATTCACCCCTCCACTTT CSAGEGQLNSPLHF
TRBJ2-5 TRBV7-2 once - TGTGCCAGCAGCGCATCCCGGGAGACCCAGTACTTC CASSASRETQYF
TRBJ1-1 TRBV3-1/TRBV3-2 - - TGTGCCAGCAGCCAAGAAGCCCGGACTGAAGCTTTCTTT CASSQEARTEAFF
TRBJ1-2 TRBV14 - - TGTGCCAGCAGCCGAAAAATGGGGCCTCCGGAAAGTGGCTACACCTTC CASSRKMGPPESGYTF
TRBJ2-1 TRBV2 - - TGTGCCAGCAGACGTGAAACGGGAGTGGGCAATGAGCAGTTCTTC CASRRETGVGNEQFF
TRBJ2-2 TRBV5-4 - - TGTGCCAGCAGCTTGGGCCCTAAGGTCAACACCGGGGAGCTGTTTTTT CASSLGPKVNTGELFF
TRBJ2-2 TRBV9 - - TGTGCCAGCAGCGGCCGGGCCGCCGGGGAGCTGTTTTTT CASSGRAAGELFF
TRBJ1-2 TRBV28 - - TGTGCCAGCAGTTTATCCCCTTATGGCTACACCTTC CASSLSPYGYTF
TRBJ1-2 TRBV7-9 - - TGTGCCAGCAGCGAGACACCGACCTATGGCTACACCTTC CASSETPTYGYTF
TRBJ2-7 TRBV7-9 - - TGTGCCAGCAGGGTCGGAGGGGGCCCCCTGGAGCAGTACTTC CASRVGGGPLEQYF
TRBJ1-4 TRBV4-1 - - TGCGCCAGCAGCCTTGGCAGGGGCCGCGGGGAGTTAGAGGAAAAACTGTTTTTT CASSLGRGRGELEEKLFF
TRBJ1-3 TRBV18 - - TGTGCCAGCTCACCACCGGGAGCCGGGTCCAAAGGAAACACCATATATTTT CASSPPGAGSKGNTIYF
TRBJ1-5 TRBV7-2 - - TGTGCCAGCAGCCCCGGGACGGATCGGCCCCAGCATTTT CASSPGTDRPQHF
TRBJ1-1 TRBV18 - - TGTGCCAGCTCACCAGGGACGGTGGCTGAAGCTTTCTTT CASSPGTVAEAFF
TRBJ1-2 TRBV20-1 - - TGCAGTGCTAGAGGACTCGCTGGCTACACCTTC CSARGLAGYTF
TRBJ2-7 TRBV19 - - TGTGCCAGTAGTACTCAGGGGCCTTCCTACGAGCAGTACTTC CASSTQGPSYEQYF
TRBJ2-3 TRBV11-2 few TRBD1 TGTGCCAGCAGCCTGGGACAGGGCTCGACAGATACGCAGTATTTT CASSLGQGSTDTQYF
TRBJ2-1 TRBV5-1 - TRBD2 TGCGCCAGCAGCTTGGAGGTAGCGGGAGGTAGTGAGCAGTTCTTC CASSLEVAGGSEQFF
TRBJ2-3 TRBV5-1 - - TGCGCCAGCAGCTTGGTAGTGCTCTCCCAAGAAACAGATACGCAGTATTTT CASSLVVLSQETDTQYF
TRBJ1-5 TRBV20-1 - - TGCAGTGCTAGTCCAGGCGGAAACTCCTATAGCAATCAGCCCCAGCATTTT CSASPGGNSYSNQPQHF
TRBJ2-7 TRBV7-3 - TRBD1 TGTGCCAGCAGCCCACAGGGGTCGTCCTACGAGCAGTACTTC CASSPQGSSYEQYF
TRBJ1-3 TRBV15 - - TGTGCCACCAGCAGAGTTTTAGACCAGGGCTCTGGAAACACCATATATTTT CATSRVLDQGSGNTIYF
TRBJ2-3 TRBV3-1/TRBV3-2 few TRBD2 TGTGCCAGCAGCCAGACTAGCGGGGGGGTGTCTGCAGATACGCAGTATTTT CASSQTSGGVSADTQYF
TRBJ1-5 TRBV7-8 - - TGTGCCAGCAGCTTAGTTAGTGGGGGGCTCGGAAGGCCCCAGCATTTT CASSLVSGGLGRPQHF
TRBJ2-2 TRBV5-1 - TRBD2 TGCGCCAGCAGCTTGCTACTAGCGGGAGGTAACACCGGGGAGCTGTTTTTT CASSLLLAGGNTGELFF
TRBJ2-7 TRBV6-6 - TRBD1 TGTGCCGATCTCGGGACAGAAGATTACGAGCAGTACTTC CADLGTEDYEQYF
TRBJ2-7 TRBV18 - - TGTGCCAGCTCACCGACTAGTGCCTACGAGCAGTACTTC CASSPTSAYEQYF